Shown below are 3 T cell receptor beta chains from a single sample sequenced in a study of T cell responses to AZD1222 COVID-19 vaccine (TCRdb year 2021). Libraries were made using the immunoSEQ multiplex PCR assay. Here the immuneACCESS table is served through TCRdb, limited to in-frame sequences with V and J called. Missing clones are a known gap in these copies; in checked studies unresolved V genes cover under half, and the rest lacks a known reason. The sample data list 180,000 or so clones, and about 93% of these were observed just once. Of the sample, roughly 2% is held by the ten largest clones. According to the study, the label for this sample's time point signals: about 28 days (+/-7) after the second vaccine dose. The material was peripheral blood, obtained 28 days after the second AZD1222 dose. Receptor source: an adult who received the AZD1222 COVID-19 vaccine.

The chain combines TRBV6-5 with TRBJ2-1, with D uncertain. Trimming removed 8 bases at V and 10 bases at J, with 9 bases between. The germline CDR1 and CDR2 sequences are MNHEY and SVGAGI. There are 10 residues in the CDR3. CDR3 nucleotides: TGTGCCAGCGGGCGTAGGGAGCAGTTCTTC. Translation gives CASGRREQFF.

This chain uses TRBV28 with TRBJ1-3, with D perhaps TRBD1 (6 bases). Germline CDR1 and CDR2: MDHEN and SYDVKM. With 1 base removed from V and 6 bases from J, the gap between germline ends came to 10 bases. This CDR3 comprises 14 residues. CDR3 sequence reads: CASSLSGVLNTIYF. The CDR3 DNA follows: TGTGCCAGCAGTTTATCAGGGGTTCTAAACACCATATATTTT.

This chain uses TRBV2 with TRBJ2-2; D call uncertain. V was cut by 4 bases and J by 2 bases, with 8 bases left in between. From germline, CDR1 is SNHLY and CDR2 FYNNEI. This CDR3 comprises 14 residues. CDR3 region: CASSVGSNTGELFF. Written as DNA, the CDR3 is TGTGCCAGCAGTGTTGGCAGCAACACCGGGGAGCTGTTTTTT.